Listed below are T cell receptor beta chains from one sample, sequenced in a study of coeliac disease. Sequencing was performed with immunoSEQ multiplex PCR; in TCRdb, only in-frame clones are kept and a portion is missing. The data hold some 2,500 clones, with 60% to 75% observed a single time. Material for sequencing was lymphocytes from the gut lamina propria. The receptor source for this set is a human donor without celiac disease. Each CDR3 is given with its conserved first and last residue. A D gene is named only where the DNA matches it firmly. For some rows the clone size is stated as once, few or many, or as a class when expanded; others skip it.

cdr3_aa: CASSFGGNQPQHF
cdr3_nt: TGTGCCAGCAGCTTCGGGGGCAATCAGCCCCAGCATTTT
d_call: .
v_call: TRBV11-2
j_call: TRBJ1-5
clone_size: few

cdr3_aa: CASSPQGYNEQFF
cdr3_nt: TGTGCCAGCTCACCGCAGGGGTACAATGAGCAGTTCTTC
d_call: .
v_call: TRBV18
j_call: TRBJ2-1
clone_size: .

cdr3_aa: CASSQPVAAGLPGDTQYF
cdr3_nt: TGCGCCAGCAGCCAACCTGTGGCGGCGGGCCTACCAGGAGATACGCAGTATTTT
d_call: .
v_call: TRBV4-3
j_call: TRBJ2-3
clone_size: .

cdr3_aa: CASSQVAANTEAFF
cdr3_nt: TGCGCCAGCAGCCAAGTAGCAGCGAACACTGAAGCTTTCTTT
d_call: .
v_call: TRBV4-3
j_call: TRBJ1-1
clone_size: .

cdr3_aa: CAWSAGTGGIEKYF
cdr3_nt: TGTGCCTGGAGTGCCGGGACAGGGGGCATTGAAAAGTACTTC
d_call: TRBD1
v_call: TRBV30
j_call: TRBJ2-7
clone_size: .

cdr3_aa: CAISEGTGPNLETQYF
cdr3_nt: TGTGCCATCAGTGAGGGCACAGGGCCTAATCTAGAGACCCAGTACTTC
d_call: .
v_call: TRBV10-3
j_call: TRBJ2-5
clone_size: .

cdr3_aa: CASSWSGELFF
cdr3_nt: TGTGCCAGCAGTTGGAGCGGGGAGCTGTTTTTT
d_call: .
v_call: TRBV27
j_call: TRBJ2-2
clone_size: .

cdr3_aa: CASSPGTEGEKLFF
cdr3_nt: TGTGCCAGCAGCCCCGGGACAGAGGGTGAAAAACTGTTTTTT
d_call: TRBD1
v_call: TRBV6-4
j_call: TRBJ1-4
clone_size: few

cdr3_aa: CASSPWREQYF
cdr3_nt: TGTGCCAGCAGCCCTTGGAGGGAGCAGTACTTC
d_call: .
v_call: TRBV11-2
j_call: TRBJ2-7
clone_size: .

cdr3_aa: CASSPLYRETQYF
cdr3_nt: TGTGCCAGCAGCCCATTGTACCGGGAGACCCAGTACTTC
d_call: .
v_call: TRBV9
j_call: TRBJ2-5
clone_size: .

cdr3_aa: CASSWGTSGGSRTDTQYF
cdr3_nt: TGTGCCAGCAGCTGGGGGACTAGCGGGGGGTCCCGCACAGATACGCAGTATTTT
d_call: TRBD2
v_call: TRBV13
j_call: TRBJ2-3
clone_size: .

cdr3_aa: CASGLVWQGTGELFF
cdr3_nt: TGTGCTAGTGGTTTGGTATGGCAGGGGACCGGGGAGCTGTTTTTT
d_call: .
v_call: TRBV12-5
j_call: TRBJ2-2
clone_size: .

cdr3_aa: CASNVQGRTNQPQHF
cdr3_nt: TGTGCCAGCAATGTCCAGGGGCGCACCAATCAGCCCCAGCATTTT
d_call: .
v_call: TRBV2
j_call: TRBJ1-5
clone_size: few

cdr3_aa: CASSMGGSSYNEQFF
cdr3_nt: TGTGCCAGTAGTATGGGGGGGAGCTCCTACAATGAGCAGTTCTTC
d_call: TRBD2
v_call: TRBV19
j_call: TRBJ2-1
clone_size: .

cdr3_aa: CASSESRGGYEQYF
cdr3_nt: TGCGCCAGCAGTGAGTCCCGGGGGGGCTACGAGCAGTACTTC
d_call: TRBD2
v_call: TRBV10-2
j_call: TRBJ2-7
clone_size: .

cdr3_aa: CASGEEGEGETQYF
cdr3_nt: TGCGCCAGCGGTGAAGAGGGGGAGGGTGAGACCCAGTACTTC
d_call: .
v_call: TRBV4-1
j_call: TRBJ2-5
clone_size: .

cdr3_aa: CASALDSTYEQYF
cdr3_nt: TGTGCCAGTGCCCTGGACAGCACCTACGAGCAGTACTTC
d_call: .
v_call: TRBV19
j_call: TRBJ2-7
clone_size: .

cdr3_aa: CASSSGDALNEKLFF
cdr3_nt: TGCGCCAGCAGCTCTGGAGACGCCCTTAATGAAAAACTGTTTTTT
d_call: .
v_call: TRBV5-1
j_call: TRBJ1-4
clone_size: .

cdr3_aa: CASSRGTSGRFREQYF
cdr3_nt: TGTGCCAGCAGCCGTGGGACTAGCGGGAGATTCAGGGAGCAGTACTTC
d_call: TRBD2
v_call: TRBV7-2
j_call: TRBJ2-7
clone_size: once

cdr3_aa: CASNRLSQQYF
cdr3_nt: TGTGCCAGTAATAGACTCAGTCAGCAGTATTTT
d_call: .
v_call: TRBV2
j_call: TRBJ2-3
clone_size: .

cdr3_aa: CASSLRTGRPEAFF
cdr3_nt: TGTGCCAGCAGCTTAAGGACAGGGCGCCCTGAAGCTTTCTTT
d_call: TRBD1
v_call: TRBV11-2
j_call: TRBJ1-1
clone_size: .

cdr3_aa: CASSPLSSRSYEQYF
cdr3_nt: TGCGCCAGCAGCCCCCTAAGTTCCCGCTCCTACGAGCAGTACTTC
d_call: .
v_call: TRBV5-1
j_call: TRBJ2-7
clone_size: .

cdr3_aa: CASSEVLAGTYKQETQYF
cdr3_nt: TGTGCCAGCAGCGAAGTGCTAGCGGGGACGTACAAACAAGAGACCCAGTACTTC
d_call: TRBD2
v_call: TRBV7-9
j_call: TRBJ2-5
clone_size: .

cdr3_aa: CASSPAGPGELFF
cdr3_nt: TGTGCCAGCAGCCCAGCGGGGCCCGGGGAGCTGTTTTTT
d_call: TRBD2
v_call: TRBV7-9
j_call: TRBJ2-2
clone_size: .

cdr3_aa: CTSRPRRFAQSRANVLTF
cdr3_nt: TGCACCAGCAGGCCCCGTCGTTTTGCACAAAGTCGGGCCAACGTCCTGACTTTC
d_call: .
v_call: TRBV1
j_call: TRBJ2-6
clone_size: .

cdr3_aa: CASRPRDSRNTIYF
cdr3_nt: TGTGCCAGCAGGCCTAGGGACAGCAGAAACACCATATATTTT
d_call: TRBD1
v_call: TRBV28
j_call: TRBJ1-3
clone_size: .

cdr3_aa: CASPRASGKSSYEQYF
cdr3_nt: TGTGCCAGCCCCCGGGCTAGCGGGAAAAGCTCCTACGAGCAGTACTTC
d_call: .
v_call: TRBV21-1
j_call: TRBJ2-7
clone_size: .

cdr3_aa: CASSQRVNTDTQYF
cdr3_nt: TGCGCCAGCAGCCAACGGGTAAACACAGATACGCAGTATTTT
d_call: .
v_call: TRBV4-3
j_call: TRBJ2-3
clone_size: once

cdr3_aa: CASSRQNTEAFF
cdr3_nt: TGTGCCAGCTCAAGACAGAACACTGAAGCTTTCTTT
d_call: .
v_call: TRBV2
j_call: TRBJ1-1
clone_size: .

cdr3_aa: CASSQGFTMTSRETQYF
cdr3_nt: TGCGCCAGCAGCCAAGGATTCACTATGACTAGTCGGGAGACCCAGTACTTC
d_call: .
v_call: TRBV4-1
j_call: TRBJ2-5
clone_size: .

cdr3_aa: CASSRRTGDAKNIQYF
cdr3_nt: TGTGCCAGCAGCCGAAGGACAGGTGACGCCAAAAACATTCAGTACTTC
d_call: TRBD1
v_call: TRBV13
j_call: TRBJ2-4
clone_size: few

cdr3_aa: CASSLVNPYEQYF
cdr3_nt: TGTGCCAGCAGCTTAGTAAATCCCTACGAGCAGTACTTC
d_call: .
v_call: TRBV7-2
j_call: TRBJ2-7
clone_size: .

cdr3_aa: CATSPELAGEETQYF
cdr3_nt: TGCGCCACCTCCCCCGAGCTAGCGGGGGAGGAGACCCAGTACTTC
d_call: TRBD2
v_call: TRBV10-2
j_call: TRBJ2-5
clone_size: .

cdr3_aa: CASSPTSALNEKLFF
cdr3_nt: TGCGCCAGCAGCCCTACCTCCGCACTTAATGAAAAACTGTTTTTT
d_call: .
v_call: TRBV4-3
j_call: TRBJ1-4
clone_size: few

cdr3_aa: CASSPGVYGDTQYF
cdr3_nt: TGTGCCAGCAGTCCCGGGGTCTACGGGGATACGCAGTATTTT
d_call: .
v_call: TRBV27
j_call: TRBJ2-3
clone_size: .

cdr3_aa: CSVRRLGADAFF
cdr3_nt: TGCAGCGTTCGAAGGCTGGGGGCCGATGCTTTCTTT
d_call: .
v_call: TRBV29-1
j_call: TRBJ1-1
clone_size: .

cdr3_aa: CASSEVGGGNQPQHF
cdr3_nt: TGTGCCAGCAGTGAAGTAGGGGGGGGCAATCAGCCCCAGCATTTT
d_call: .
v_call: TRBV6-1
j_call: TRBJ1-5
clone_size: .

cdr3_aa: CASNLAGGPGELFF
cdr3_nt: TGTGCCAGCAATCTAGCGGGAGGGCCCGGGGAGCTGTTTTTT
d_call: TRBD2
v_call: TRBV6-5
j_call: TRBJ2-2
clone_size: .

cdr3_aa: CASSLDGSTDTQYF
cdr3_nt: TGTGCCAGCAGCTTAGACGGGAGCACAGATACGCAGTATTTT
d_call: .
v_call: TRBV7-2
j_call: TRBJ2-3
clone_size: few

cdr3_aa: CASSGARLALETQYF
cdr3_nt: TGTGCCAGCAGTGGGGCCAGACTAGCACTTGAGACCCAGTACTTC
d_call: TRBD2
v_call: TRBV25-1
j_call: TRBJ2-5
clone_size: .

cdr3_aa: CASSLGTGEAFF
cdr3_nt: TGTGCCAGCAGCTTAGGGACAGGGGAAGCTTTCTTT
d_call: TRBD1
v_call: TRBV5-6
j_call: TRBJ1-1
clone_size: .

cdr3_aa: CASSSSTGVDGYTF
cdr3_nt: TGTGCCAGCAGCTCCTCCACAGGGGTAGATGGCTACACCTTC
d_call: TRBD1
v_call: TRBV7-6
j_call: TRBJ1-2
clone_size: .

cdr3_aa: CASGLASGRETQYF
cdr3_nt: TGTGCTAGTGGTTTGGCTAGCGGTCGAGAGACCCAGTACTTC
d_call: TRBD2
v_call: TRBV12-5
j_call: TRBJ2-5
clone_size: once

cdr3_aa: CASSSAGTDYGYTF
cdr3_nt: TGTGCCAGCAGTTCGGCCGGGACAGATTATGGCTACACCTTC
d_call: TRBD1
v_call: TRBV6-5
j_call: TRBJ1-2
clone_size: once

cdr3_aa: CAISRVQTGASYEQYF
cdr3_nt: TGTGCCATCAGTAGGGTTCAGACAGGAGCATCCTACGAGCAGTACTTC
d_call: .
v_call: TRBV10-3
j_call: TRBJ2-7
clone_size: .

cdr3_aa: CATHRGSFSGYTF
cdr3_nt: TGTGCCACCCACCGGGGTTCATTCTCTGGCTACACCTTC
d_call: .
v_call: TRBV7-2
j_call: TRBJ1-2
clone_size: .

cdr3_aa: CAISEQRHQPQHF
cdr3_nt: TGTGCCATCAGTGAGCAGCGTCATCAGCCCCAGCATTTT
d_call: .
v_call: TRBV10-3
j_call: TRBJ1-5
clone_size: .

cdr3_aa: CASSQIPGIPDEQYF
cdr3_nt: TGTGCCAGCAGCCAAATTCCGGGAATTCCCGACGAGCAGTACTTC
d_call: .
v_call: TRBV7-9
j_call: TRBJ2-7
clone_size: .

cdr3_aa: CASRSLPGSGNTIYF
cdr3_nt: TGTGCCAGTCGCTCCTTACCGGGCTCTGGAAACACCATATATTTT
d_call: .
v_call: TRBV27
j_call: TRBJ1-3
clone_size: .

cdr3_aa: CASSTPGVNSPLHF
cdr3_nt: TGTGCCAGCAGTACCCCGGGAGTTAATTCACCCCTCCACTTT
d_call: .
v_call: TRBV6-6
j_call: TRBJ1-6
clone_size: .

cdr3_aa: CASMAGGTTHF
cdr3_nt: TGTGCCAGTATGGCCGGCGGGACTACCCATTTT
d_call: TRBD2
v_call: TRBV19
j_call: TRBJ2-3
clone_size: .

cdr3_aa: CAWSIPGLAGFYEQFF
cdr3_nt: TGTGCCTGGAGTATCCCGGGACTAGCGGGATTTTATGAGCAGTTCTTC
d_call: TRBD2
v_call: TRBV30
j_call: TRBJ2-1
clone_size: few

cdr3_aa: CAWSAVSLASDEQYF
cdr3_nt: TGTGCCTGGAGTGCGGTGAGTCTAGCTAGCGACGAGCAGTACTTC
d_call: .
v_call: TRBV30
j_call: TRBJ2-7
clone_size: .

cdr3_aa: CASSFDRDMFTGELFF
cdr3_nt: TGTGCCAGCAGCTTCGACAGGGATATGTTCACCGGGGAGCTGTTTTTT
d_call: TRBD1
v_call: TRBV5-8
j_call: TRBJ2-2
clone_size: .

cdr3_aa: CAGQANSGANVLTF
cdr3_nt: TGTGCCGGACAGGCCAACTCTGGGGCCAACGTCCTGACTTTC
d_call: TRBD1
v_call: TRBV7-9
j_call: TRBJ2-6
clone_size: .

cdr3_aa: CASSYKLTRGNYNEQFF
cdr3_nt: TGTGCCAGCAGTTACAAATTGACTAGAGGCAACTACAATGAGCAGTTCTTC
d_call: .
v_call: TRBV27
j_call: TRBJ2-1
clone_size: .

cdr3_aa: CASSPRTSGPTDTQYF
cdr3_nt: TGTGCCAGCAGCCCGCGGACTAGCGGCCCCACAGATACGCAGTATTTT
d_call: TRBD2
v_call: TRBV7-9
j_call: TRBJ2-3
clone_size: once

cdr3_aa: CASSLDQGRYGYTF
cdr3_nt: TGTGCCAGCAGCTTGGATCAGGGGAGATATGGCTACACCTTC
d_call: .
v_call: TRBV5-8
j_call: TRBJ1-2
clone_size: .

cdr3_aa: CASSFGQGASEQYF
cdr3_nt: TGTGCCAGTAGTTTCGGACAGGGGGCGAGCGAGCAGTACTTC
d_call: TRBD1
v_call: TRBV19
j_call: TRBJ2-7
clone_size: .